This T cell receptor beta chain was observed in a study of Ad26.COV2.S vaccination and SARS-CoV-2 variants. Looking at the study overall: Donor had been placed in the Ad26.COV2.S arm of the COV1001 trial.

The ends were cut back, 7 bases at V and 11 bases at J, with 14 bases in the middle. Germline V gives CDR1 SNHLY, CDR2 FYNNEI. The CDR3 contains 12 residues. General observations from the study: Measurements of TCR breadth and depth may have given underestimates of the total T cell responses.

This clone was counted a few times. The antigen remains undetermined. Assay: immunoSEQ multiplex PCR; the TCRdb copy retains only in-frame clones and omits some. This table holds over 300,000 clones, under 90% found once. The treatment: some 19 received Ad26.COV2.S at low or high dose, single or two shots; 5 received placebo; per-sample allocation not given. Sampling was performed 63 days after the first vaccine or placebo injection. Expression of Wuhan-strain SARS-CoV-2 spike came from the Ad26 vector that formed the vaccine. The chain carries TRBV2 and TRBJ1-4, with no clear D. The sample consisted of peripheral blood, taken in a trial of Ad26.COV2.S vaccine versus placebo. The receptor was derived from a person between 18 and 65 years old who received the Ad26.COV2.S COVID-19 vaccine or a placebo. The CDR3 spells CASKQGESKLFF. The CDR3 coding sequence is TGTGCCAGCAAACAAGGCGAAAGTAAACTGTTTTTT.